Below are 25 T cell receptor beta chains sequenced from a single sample in a study of blood T cell repertoires in COVID-19. Sequenced by immunoSEQ multiplex PCR; TCRdb stores in-frame clones only, minus some. The top ten hold over 12% of the sample, which has about 180,000 clones, 84% seen once. The sequenced sample consisted of PBMCs or T cells enriched from blood (not recorded which). The receptor source for this set is a man in his fifties or sixties who had recovered from COVID-19.

This clone was found once. The chain uses TRBV7-9 and TRBJ2-7, with TRBD2 as a possible D gene (5 bases). The CDR3 loop spans 15 amino acids. Germline CDR1 SEHNR, CDR2 FQNEAQ (reference sequence). Between the trimmed V and J ends, which lost 5 bases and 2 bases, there was a span of 16 bases. The CDR3: CASSTRQDPPYEQYF. In nucleotides, the CDR3 is TGTGCCAGCAGCACTAGGCAGGACCCACCCTACGAGCAGTACTTC.

This clone appeared a single time. This chain uses TRBV16 with TRBJ1-4; maybe TRBD1 (6 bases). This CDR3 has 17 amino acids. Trimming shortened V by 2 bases and J by 0 bases, and 13 bases separated the two germline ends. Germline V gene lookup returns CDR1 KGHSY and CDR2 FQNENV. The CDR3 DNA sequence: TGTGCCAGCAGCCAAATTTTAGGGGGAGCAACTAATGAAAAACTGTTTTTT. Its translation: CASSQILGGATNEKLFF.

The gene calls are TRBV5-6 and TRBJ1-1, with a weak D call TRBD1 (6 bases). Germline CDR1 reads SGHDT; CDR2 reads YYEEEE. CDR3 length: 14 residues. Trimming pared 0 bases from V and 0 bases from J, leaving 6 bases between. CDR3 in amino acids: CASSLDRVNTEAFF. CDR3 nucleotide sequence: TGTGCCAGCAGCTTGGACAGGGTGAACACTGAAGCTTTCTTT.

The V gene is TRBV28, the J gene TRBJ2-5, with a possible D match to TRBD1 (5 bases). Trimming took 6 bases from V and 2 from J, leaving 7 bases between them. CDR3 length equals 12 residues. The germline gives CDR1 MDHEN, CDR2 SYDVKM. The CDR3 spells CASRTVQETQYF. CDR3 bases: TGTGCCAGCAGGACAGTTCAAGAGACCCAGTACTTC.

The chain employs TRBV5-5 and TRBJ1-2, with 8 nucleotides matching TRBD1. The CDR3 spans 13 residues. From germline, CDR1 is SGHKS and CDR2 YYEKEE (reference sequence). V lost 4 bases and J lost 5; bases outside the gene matches: 4. CDR3 sequence (DNA): TGTGCCAGCAGCCCGGGACAGGTGTATGGCTACACCTTC. This sequence encodes CASSPGQVYGYTF.

V is TRBV2 and J is TRBJ1-1, with unresolved D. The CDR3 is 14 amino acids. Trimming pared 2 bases from V and 4 bases from J, leaving 11 bases between. CDR1 is SNHLY and CDR2 is FYNNEI in the germline V gene. This CDR3 reads CASSESRRFTEAFF. The DNA of the CDR3 is TGTGCCAGCAGTGAAAGTCGCAGATTCACTGAAGCTTTCTTT.

The chain recombines TRBV3-1 (or the pseudogene TRBV3-2) with TRBJ1-1; a weak D match, TRBD1 (5 bases). CDR1 LGHDT and CDR2 YNNKEL come from the germline V gene (reference sequence). The CDR3 sequence is 14 residues long. V lost 1 base and J 4 bases, leaving 10 bases between the germline ends. The DNA of the CDR3 is TGTGCCAGCAGCCAAGGGGGGGGTGTCACTGAAGCTTTCTTT. Protein sequence: CASSQGGGVTEAFF.

The chain combines TRBV2 with TRBJ1-3; 7 positions match TRBD1. CDR3 size: 13 residues. J lost 4 bases, V lost 6 bases, and 3 bases had no gene match. Germline CDR1 and CDR2: SNHLY and FYNNEI. CDR3 sequence reads: CASSGTAGNTIYF. The CDR3 DNA reads TGTGCCAGCAGCGGGACAGCAGGAAACACCATATATTTT.

This chain joins TRBV6-5 and TRBJ1-6, with TRBD1 matching over 7 bases. Trimming removed 8 bases from V and 4 bases from J; junction bases left unmatched: 5. Germline CDR1 and CDR2: MNHEY and SVGAGI. The CDR3 loop spans 14 amino acids. CDR3 loop: CASRPGQYNSPLHF. CDR3 coding DNA: TGTGCCAGCCGACCGGGACAGTATAATTCACCCCTCCACTTT.

The chain couples TRBV2 to TRBJ1-4; D ambiguous. The CDR3 extends over 13 amino acids. Trimming took off 6 bases at V and 8 bases at J, with 13 bases between the two ends. Germline V gene data show CDR1 as SNHLY and CDR2 as FYNNEI. CDR3 loop: CASSGNGEEKLFF. CDR3 coding DNA: TGTGCCAGCAGCGGAAACGGGGAGGAAAAACTGTTTTTT.

This clone was found once. The CDR3 loop reads CASSLVSEQYF. The CDR3 nucleotides read TGTGCCAGCAGCTTAGTCAGCGAGCAGTACTTC. This rearrangement joins TRBV11-1 to TRBJ2-7; D remains ambiguous. Trimming took off 1 base at V and 6 bases at J, with 4 bases between the two ends. The CDR3 consists of 11 residues. Germline assignment: CDR1 SGHAT and CDR2 FQDESV (reference sequence).

The rearrangement links TRBV4-1 to TRBJ1-4; 7 bases align to TRBD1. CDR3 length: 15 residues. Per the germline V gene, CDR1 is MGHRA and CDR2 is YSYEKL. V shed 4 bases, J shed 3 bases, and the junction held 5 bases outside the gene matches. The CDR3 nucleotides read TGCGCCAGCAGCCGATTGACAGGGTCTAATGAAAAACTGTTTTTT. This sequence encodes CASSRLTGSNEKLFF.

This clone was found a few times. V usage is TRBV7-9 and J usage is TRBJ1-6; 8 bases agree with TRBD1. This CDR3 is 14 amino acids long. V was pared by 5 bases and J by 10 bases, with 7 bases of the junction left unmatched. Germline V lookup: CDR1 SEHNR, CDR2 FQNEAQ (reference sequence). CDR3 amino acids: CASSPRQGNSPLHF. CDR3 DNA sequence: TGTGCCAGCAGCCCGAGACAGGGGAACTCACCCCTCCACTTT.

Here the CDR3 reads CASSPRDRGGYGYTF. CDR3 nucleotide sequence: TGTGCCAGTAGTCCGAGGGACAGGGGTGGCTATGGCTACACCTTC. The gene calls are TRBV19 and TRBJ1-2; TRBD1 aligns across 10 bases. Looked up from germline, CDR1 is LNHDA and CDR2 is SQIVND (reference sequence). The V and J ends lost 5 bases and 4 bases, in that order; junction bases with no gene match: 7. This CDR3 region has 15 residues.

This clone has a handful of counts. The chain has TRBV28 and TRBJ2-7, with D possibly being TRBD2 (6 bases). The CDR3 spans 15 residues. Germline V lookup: CDR1 MDHEN, CDR2 SYDVKM. The V end was cut by 2 bases, the J end by 7 bases, with 18 bases between. The CDR3 nucleotides are TGTGCCAGCAGTTTAAACAGGTCTCCCCGGGGGGAGCAGTACTTC. Translating it yields CASSLNRSPRGEQYF.

This clone was observed a few times. An end of the junction differs from the germline gene, which may be a read error. The chain uses TRBV7-7 and TRBJ2-5; 10 bases fit TRBD2. CDR1 is SSHAT, CDR2 FNYEAQ, per germline (reference sequence). There are 15 residues in the CDR3. The CDR3 region has the DNA TGTGCTAGCAGCACAAGACTAGCGGGCGGGGAGACCCAGTACTTC. Amino acid sequence: CASSTRLAGGETQYF.

The genes are TRBV9 and TRBJ2-6; TRBD1 agrees at 10 bases. Trimming at V came to 5 bases and at J to 0 bases, leaving 5 bases not matched to a gene. This CDR3 region has 17 residues. Germline CDR1 SGDLS, CDR2 YYNGEE. CDR3 nucleotide sequence: TGTGCCAGCAGGACAGGGGGCCGCCTCTCTGGGGCCAACGTCCTGACTTTC. The encoded protein is CASRTGGRLSGANVLTF.

This chain links TRBV19 with TRBJ1-1; TRBD1 agrees at 8 bases. V lost 6 bases and J lost 2; bases outside the gene matches: 11. Germline V gene lookup returns CDR1 LNHDA and CDR2 SQIVND (reference sequence). There are 16 residues in the CDR3. CDR3 bases: TGTGCCAGTAGCAGGGGGCTCGTCCGGGAAAACACTGAAGCTTTCTTT. This sequence encodes CASSRGLVRENTEAFF.

This clone was seen ten or more times. The chain couples TRBV19 to TRBJ2-5, with TRBD1 as a possible D gene (6 bases). CDR1 LNHDA and CDR2 SQIVND come from the germline V gene (reference sequence). The CDR3 runs 12 residues. The V end was cut by 9 bases, the J end by 5 bases, with 13 bases between. CDR3: CASGQFGETQYF. The CDR3 bases are TGTGCCAGCGGACAGTTTGGGGAGACCCAGTACTTC.

The chain links TRBV27 to TRBJ2-5; the match to TRBD1 covers 9 bases. V was pared by 7 bases and J by 5 bases, with 8 bases of the junction left unmatched. Germline assignment: CDR1 MNHEY and CDR2 SMNVEV (reference sequence). The CDR3 runs 14 residues. For the CDR3, the DNA is TGTGCCAGCAATCCAACAGGGGGCCTCGAGACCCAGTACTTC. Translation: CASNPTGGLETQYF.

The V gene is TRBV29-1, the J gene TRBJ2-1, with 8 nucleotides matching TRBD1. Trimming cost V 3 bases and J 3 bases; bases outside gene matches: 7. This CDR3 is built from 15 residues. Germline V gene data show CDR1 as SQVTM and CDR2 as ANQGSEA. The CDR3 bases are TGCAGCGTTGACCCGACAGGGGTTTACTACAATGAGCAGTTCTTC. Translation: CSVDPTGVYYNEQFF.

This chain links TRBV27 with TRBJ1-4; D is possibly TRBD1 (5 bases). Germline V gene sequence: CDR1 MNHEY, CDR2 SMNVEV (reference sequence). V gave up 0 bases and J gave up 11 bases, with 13 bases separating them. CDR3 length: 14 residues. The CDR3 DNA is TGTGCCAGCAGTTTATCTCAGGGTTCGCGGAAACTGTTTTTT. It specifies CASSLSQGSRKLFF.

The chain couples TRBV11-2 to TRBJ2-1; TRBD1 agrees at 7 bases. Germline trimming cut 0 bases from V and 3 bases from J; bases unmatched to any gene: 5. Germline CDR1 SGHAT, CDR2 FQNNGV. This CDR3 contains 16 residues. DNA of the CDR3: TGTGCCAGCAGCTTAGATCGGGCAGGGGGCTACAATGAGCAGTTCTTC. Its protein product is CASSLDRAGGYNEQFF.

V gene TRBV19 combines with J gene TRBJ2-7; 7 nucleotides agree with TRBD1. The CDR3 loop spans 16 amino acids. V dropped 5 bases and J dropped 1; count of bases not matched to a gene: 11. The germline V gene has CDR1 LNHDA and CDR2 SQIVND (reference sequence). The CDR3 reads CASSPTKSTGSYEQYF. For the CDR3, the DNA is TGTGCCAGTAGTCCAACCAAATCGACAGGGTCCTACGAGCAGTACTTC.

This clone was detected a few times. This chain links TRBV5-5 with TRBJ1-1; D perhaps matches TRBD1 (5 bases). The CDR3 length is 15 residues. V gave up 3 bases and J gave up 1 base, with 13 bases separating them. Germline V gene data show CDR1 as SGHKS and CDR2 as YYEKEE (reference sequence). CDR3 protein: CASSWAGRSNTEAFF. The CDR3 DNA reads TGTGCCAGCAGCTGGGCGGGGCGGTCGAACACTGAAGCTTTCTTT. Together with reference TRBV5-5 and TRBJ1-1, the CDR3 gives the full variable domain: DAGVTQSPTHLIKTRGQQVTLRCSPISGHKSVSWYQQVLGQGPQFIFQYYEKEERGRGNFPDRFSARQFPNYSSELNVNALLLGDSALYLCASSWAGRSNTEAFFGQGTRLTVV.